This T cell receptor (beta chain) was identified in a study of T cell changes during pregnancy in multiple sclerosis (dated by TCRdb to the late 2010s). In the study overall: Changes in the T cell repertoire over the course of pregnancy were examined in this study in women with multiple sclerosis.

From its cysteine to its phenylalanine, the CDR3 spans 13 amino acids. The sequence is cut down to CDR3 DNA, 39 bases in frame from base 1. V sheds 4 bases and J sheds 4 bases, leaving 13 bases between their ends. Based on the germline V gene, the CDR1 and CDR2 sequences are SQVTM and ANQGSEA. The library was prepared using the immunoSEQ multiplex PCR assay. The source is immuneACCESS, and TCRdb retained only in-frame sequences with V and J called. Part of the clones is not carried over; for the studies checked, unresolved V genes explain less than half of this, and the remainder is unexplained. Recorded for this sample are some 43,000 clones; around 90% of them occurred a single time. The ten largest account for 9% to 10% of the sample. Remarks on this clone: The target of this receptor is not known. Base quality data are lacking; no much larger clone is found one base away.

The material sequenced was CD8+ T cells from peripheral blood mononuclear cells, taken in the first trimester of pregnancy. The sequence was collected from a female donor with multiple sclerosis, enrolled in a pregnancy study. The rearranged segments are TRBV29-1 and TRBJ1-2; no D gene can be assigned with confidence. The CDR3: CSVASRGFYGYTF. The sequenced DNA: TGCAGCGTTGCTTCAAGAGGGTTCTATGGCTACACCTTC.